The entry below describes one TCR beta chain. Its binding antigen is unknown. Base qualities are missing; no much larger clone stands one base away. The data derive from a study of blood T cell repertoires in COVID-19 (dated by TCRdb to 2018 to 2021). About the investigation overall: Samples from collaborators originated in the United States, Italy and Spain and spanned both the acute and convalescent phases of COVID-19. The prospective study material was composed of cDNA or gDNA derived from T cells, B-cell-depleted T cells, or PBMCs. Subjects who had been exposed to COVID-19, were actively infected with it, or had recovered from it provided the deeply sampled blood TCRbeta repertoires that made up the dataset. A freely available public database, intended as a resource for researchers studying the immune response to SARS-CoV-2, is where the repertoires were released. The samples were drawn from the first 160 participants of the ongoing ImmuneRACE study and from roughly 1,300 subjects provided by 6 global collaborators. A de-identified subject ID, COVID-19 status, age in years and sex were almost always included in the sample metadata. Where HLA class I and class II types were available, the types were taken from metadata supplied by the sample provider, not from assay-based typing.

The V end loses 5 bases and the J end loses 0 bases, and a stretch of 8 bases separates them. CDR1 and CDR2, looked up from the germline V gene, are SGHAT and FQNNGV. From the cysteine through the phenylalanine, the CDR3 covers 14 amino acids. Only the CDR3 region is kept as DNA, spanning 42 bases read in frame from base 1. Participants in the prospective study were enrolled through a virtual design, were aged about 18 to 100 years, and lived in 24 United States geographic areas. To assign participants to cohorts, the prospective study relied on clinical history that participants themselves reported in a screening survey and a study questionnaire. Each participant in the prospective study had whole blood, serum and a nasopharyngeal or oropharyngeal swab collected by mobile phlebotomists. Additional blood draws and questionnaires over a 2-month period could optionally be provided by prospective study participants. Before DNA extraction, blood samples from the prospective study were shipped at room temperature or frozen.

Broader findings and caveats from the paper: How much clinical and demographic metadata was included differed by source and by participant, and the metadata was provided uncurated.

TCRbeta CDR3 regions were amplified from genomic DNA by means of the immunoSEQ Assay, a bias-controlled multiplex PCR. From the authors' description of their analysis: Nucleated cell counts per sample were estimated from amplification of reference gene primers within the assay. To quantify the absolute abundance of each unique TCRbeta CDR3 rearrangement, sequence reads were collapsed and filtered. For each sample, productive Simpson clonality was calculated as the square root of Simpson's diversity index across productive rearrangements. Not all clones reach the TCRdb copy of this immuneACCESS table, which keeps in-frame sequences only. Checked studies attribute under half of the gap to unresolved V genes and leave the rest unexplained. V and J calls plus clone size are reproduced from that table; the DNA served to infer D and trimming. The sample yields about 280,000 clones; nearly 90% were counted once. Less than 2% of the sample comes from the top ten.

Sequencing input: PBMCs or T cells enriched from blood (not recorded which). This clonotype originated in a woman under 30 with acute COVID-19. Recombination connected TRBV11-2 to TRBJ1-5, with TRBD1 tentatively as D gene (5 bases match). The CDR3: CASSAQDSNQPQHF. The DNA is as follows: TGTGCCAGCAGCGCACAGGATAGCAATCAGCCCCAGCATTTT.